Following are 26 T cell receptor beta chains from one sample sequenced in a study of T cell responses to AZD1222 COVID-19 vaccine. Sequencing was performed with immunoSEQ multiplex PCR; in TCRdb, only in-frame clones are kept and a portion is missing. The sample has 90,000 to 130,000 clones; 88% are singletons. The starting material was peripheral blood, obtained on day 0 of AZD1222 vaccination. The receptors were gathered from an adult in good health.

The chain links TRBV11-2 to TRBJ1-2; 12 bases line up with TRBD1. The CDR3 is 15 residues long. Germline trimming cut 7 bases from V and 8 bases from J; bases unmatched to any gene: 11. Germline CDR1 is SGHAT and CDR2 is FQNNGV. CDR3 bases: TGTGCCAGCACCCAAAGGGGACAGGGGGCGGGAGGCTACACCTTC. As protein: CASTQRGQGAGGYTF.

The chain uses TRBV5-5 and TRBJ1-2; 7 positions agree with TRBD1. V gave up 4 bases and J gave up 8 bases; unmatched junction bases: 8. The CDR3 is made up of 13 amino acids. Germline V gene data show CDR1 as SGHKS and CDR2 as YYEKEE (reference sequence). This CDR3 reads CASSLGTAGGYTF. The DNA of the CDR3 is TGTGCCAGCAGCCTTGGGACAGCGGGAGGCTACACCTTC. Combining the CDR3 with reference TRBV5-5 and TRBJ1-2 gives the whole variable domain DAGVTQSPTHLIKTRGQQVTLRCSPISGHKSVSWYQQVLGQGPQFIFQYYEKEERGRGNFPDRFSARQFPNYSSELNVNALLLGDSALYLCASSLGTAGGYTFGSGTRLTVV.

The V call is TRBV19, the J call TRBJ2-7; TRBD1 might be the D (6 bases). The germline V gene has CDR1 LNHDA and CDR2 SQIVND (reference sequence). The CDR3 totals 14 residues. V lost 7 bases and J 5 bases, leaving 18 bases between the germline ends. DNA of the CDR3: TGTGCCAGTAACCAGGGGCTAAGACTCGACGAGCAGTACTTC. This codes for CASNQGLRLDEQYF.

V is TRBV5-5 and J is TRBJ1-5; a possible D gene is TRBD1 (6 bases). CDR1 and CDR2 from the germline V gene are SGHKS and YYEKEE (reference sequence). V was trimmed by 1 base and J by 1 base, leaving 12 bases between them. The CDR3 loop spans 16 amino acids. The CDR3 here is CASSLRGTGSNQPQHF. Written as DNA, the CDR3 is TGTGCCAGCAGCTTGCGCGGAACAGGGAGCAATCAGCCCCAGCATTTT.

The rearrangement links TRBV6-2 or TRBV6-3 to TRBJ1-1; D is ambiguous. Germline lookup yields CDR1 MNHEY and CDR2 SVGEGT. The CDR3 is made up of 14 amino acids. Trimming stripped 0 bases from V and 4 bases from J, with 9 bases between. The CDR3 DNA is TGTGCCAGCAGTTACTCCATAGAAGGCACTGAAGCTTTCTTT. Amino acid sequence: CASSYSIEGTEAFF.

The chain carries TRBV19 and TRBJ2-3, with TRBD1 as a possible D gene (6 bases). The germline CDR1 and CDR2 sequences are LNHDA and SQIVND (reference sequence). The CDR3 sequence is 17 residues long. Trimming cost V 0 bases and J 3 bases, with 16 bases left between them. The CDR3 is CASSIDRAGVVTDTQYF. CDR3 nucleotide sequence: TGTGCCAGTAGTATAGATCGGGCAGGGGTAGTGACAGATACGCAGTATTTT.

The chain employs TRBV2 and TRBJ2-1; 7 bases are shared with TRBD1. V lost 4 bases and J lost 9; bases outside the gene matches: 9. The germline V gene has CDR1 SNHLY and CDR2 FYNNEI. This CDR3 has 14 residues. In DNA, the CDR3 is TGTGCCAGCAGTGGAAGGGGGCTGGGTCGTGAGCAGTTCTTC. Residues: CASSGRGLGREQFF.

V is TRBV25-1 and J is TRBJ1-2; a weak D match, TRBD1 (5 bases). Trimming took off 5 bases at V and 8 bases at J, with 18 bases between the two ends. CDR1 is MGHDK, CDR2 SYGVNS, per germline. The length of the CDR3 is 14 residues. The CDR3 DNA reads TGTGCCAGCAGTCCCCAGGGAGTGGCATTGGGCTACACCTTC. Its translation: CASSPQGVALGYTF.

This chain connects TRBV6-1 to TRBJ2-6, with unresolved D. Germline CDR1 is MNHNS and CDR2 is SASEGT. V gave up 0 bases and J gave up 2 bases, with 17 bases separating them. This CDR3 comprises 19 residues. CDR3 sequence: CASSEAGALRQAGANVLTF. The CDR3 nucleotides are TGTGCCAGCAGTGAAGCGGGTGCCCTACGCCAGGCTGGGGCCAACGTCCTGACTTTC.

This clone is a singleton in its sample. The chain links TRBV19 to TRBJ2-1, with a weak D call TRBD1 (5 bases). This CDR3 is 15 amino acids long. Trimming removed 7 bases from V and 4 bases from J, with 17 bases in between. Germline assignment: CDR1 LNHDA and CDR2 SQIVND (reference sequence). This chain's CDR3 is CASTLGDWSYNEQFF. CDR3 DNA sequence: TGTGCCAGTACCCTAGGGGATTGGTCTTACAATGAGCAGTTCTTC.

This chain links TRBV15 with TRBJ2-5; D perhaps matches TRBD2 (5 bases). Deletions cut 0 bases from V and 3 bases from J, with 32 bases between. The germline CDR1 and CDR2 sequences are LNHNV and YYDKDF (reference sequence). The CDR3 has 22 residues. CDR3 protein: CATSRDLLLRPDPKSGKETQYF. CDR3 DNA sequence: TGTGCCACCAGCAGAGATCTGTTACTTCGGCCGGACCCCAAATCGGGAAAAGAGACCCAGTACTTC.

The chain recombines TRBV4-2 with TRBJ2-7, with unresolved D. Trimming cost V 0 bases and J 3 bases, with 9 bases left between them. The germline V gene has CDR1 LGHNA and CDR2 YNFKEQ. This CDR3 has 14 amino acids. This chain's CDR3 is CASSQDIGHYEQYF. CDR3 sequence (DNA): TGTGCCAGCAGCCAAGATATAGGCCACTACGAGCAGTACTTC.

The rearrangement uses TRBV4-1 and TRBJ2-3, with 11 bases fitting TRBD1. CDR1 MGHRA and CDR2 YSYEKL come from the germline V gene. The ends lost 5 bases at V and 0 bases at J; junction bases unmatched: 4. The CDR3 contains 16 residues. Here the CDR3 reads CASSSGQGASTDTQYF. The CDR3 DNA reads TGCGCCAGCAGCAGCGGACAGGGGGCGAGCACAGATACGCAGTATTTT.

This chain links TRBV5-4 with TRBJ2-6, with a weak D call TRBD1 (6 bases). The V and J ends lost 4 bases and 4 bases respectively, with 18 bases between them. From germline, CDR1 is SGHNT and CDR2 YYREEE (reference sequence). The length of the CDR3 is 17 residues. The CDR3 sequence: CASSPKVTGSGANVLTF. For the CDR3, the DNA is TGTGCCAGCAGCCCTAAAGTTACAGGGTCCGGGGCCAACGTCCTGACTTTC. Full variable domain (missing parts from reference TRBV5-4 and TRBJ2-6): ETGVTQSPTHLIKTRGQQVTLRCSSQSGHNTVSWYQQALGQGPQFIFQYYREEENGRGNFPPRFSGLQFPNYSSELNVNALELDDSALYLCASSPKVTGSGANVLTFGAGSRLTVL.

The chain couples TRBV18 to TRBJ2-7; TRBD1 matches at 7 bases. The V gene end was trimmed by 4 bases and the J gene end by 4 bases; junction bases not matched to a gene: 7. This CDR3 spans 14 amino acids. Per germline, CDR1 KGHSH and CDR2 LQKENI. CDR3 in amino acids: CASSRNRGLYEQYF. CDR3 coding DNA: TGTGCCAGCTCACGAAACAGGGGTTTATACGAGCAGTACTTC. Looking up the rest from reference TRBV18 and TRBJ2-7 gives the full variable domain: NAGVMQNPRHLVRRRGQEARLRCSPMKGHSHVYWYRQLPEEGLKFMVYLQKENIIDESGMPKERFSAEFPKEGPSILRIQQVVRGDSAAYFCASSRNRGLYEQYFGPGTRLTVT.

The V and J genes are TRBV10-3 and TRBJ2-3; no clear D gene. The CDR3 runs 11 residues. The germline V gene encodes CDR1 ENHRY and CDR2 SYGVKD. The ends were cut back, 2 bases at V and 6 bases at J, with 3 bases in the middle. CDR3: CAISERDTQYF. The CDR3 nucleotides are TGTGCCATCAGTGAGAGGGATACGCAGTATTTT.

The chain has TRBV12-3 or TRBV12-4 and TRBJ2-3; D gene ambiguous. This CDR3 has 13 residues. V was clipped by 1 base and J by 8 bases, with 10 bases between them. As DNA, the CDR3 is TGTGCCAGCAGTTTAGAGTCGCTGGGTACGCAGTATTTT. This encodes CASSLESLGTQYF.

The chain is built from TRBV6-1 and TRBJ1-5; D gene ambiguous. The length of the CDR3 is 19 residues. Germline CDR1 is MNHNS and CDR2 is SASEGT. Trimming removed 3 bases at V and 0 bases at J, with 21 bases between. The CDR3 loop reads CASSEARSLPNYSNQPQHF. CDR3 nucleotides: TGTGCCAGCAGTGAGGCGCGGAGCCTGCCCAACTATAGCAATCAGCCCCAGCATTTT.

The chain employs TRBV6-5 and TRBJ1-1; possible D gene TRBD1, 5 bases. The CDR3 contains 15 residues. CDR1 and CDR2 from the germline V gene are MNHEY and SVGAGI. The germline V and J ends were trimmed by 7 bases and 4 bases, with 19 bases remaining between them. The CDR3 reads CASTISQGASTEAFF. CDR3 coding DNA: TGTGCCAGCACTATCTCACAAGGGGCGAGCACTGAAGCTTTCTTT.

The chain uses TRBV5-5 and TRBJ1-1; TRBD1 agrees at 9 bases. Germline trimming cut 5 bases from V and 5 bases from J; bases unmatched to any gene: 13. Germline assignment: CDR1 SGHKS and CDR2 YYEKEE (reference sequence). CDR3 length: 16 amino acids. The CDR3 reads CASRLGQGPRGTEAFF. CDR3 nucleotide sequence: TGTGCCAGCAGACTCGGACAGGGGCCAAGGGGAACTGAAGCTTTCTTT. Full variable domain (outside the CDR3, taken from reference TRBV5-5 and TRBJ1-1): DAGVTQSPTHLIKTRGQQVTLRCSPISGHKSVSWYQQVLGQGPQFIFQYYEKEERGRGNFPDRFSARQFPNYSSELNVNALLLGDSALYLCASRLGQGPRGTEAFFGQGTRLTVV.

This chain's CDR3 is CATSDGTVPEAFF. The CDR3 DNA follows: TGTGCCACCAGTGATGGGACAGTTCCTGAAGCTTTCTTT. The chain carries TRBV24-1 and TRBJ1-1; TRBD1 agrees at 7 bases. J lost 6 bases, V lost 3 bases, and 3 bases had no gene match. The CDR3 spans 13 residues. Germline V lookup: CDR1 KGHDR, CDR2 SFDVKD.

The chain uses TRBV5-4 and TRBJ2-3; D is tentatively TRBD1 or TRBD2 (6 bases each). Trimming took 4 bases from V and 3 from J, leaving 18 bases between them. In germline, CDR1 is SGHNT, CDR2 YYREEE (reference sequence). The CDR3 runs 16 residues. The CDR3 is CASSLKSRGGTDTQYF. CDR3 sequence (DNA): TGTGCCAGCAGCCTGAAAAGTCGAGGGGGGACAGATACGCAGTATTTT.

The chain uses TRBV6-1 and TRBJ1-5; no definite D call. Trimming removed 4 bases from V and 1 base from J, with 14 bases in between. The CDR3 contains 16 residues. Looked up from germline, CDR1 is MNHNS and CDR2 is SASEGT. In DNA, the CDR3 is TGTGCCAGCAGTGGGGCCGGGTTTGCAAGCAATCAGCCCCAGCATTTT. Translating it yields CASSGAGFASNQPQHF.

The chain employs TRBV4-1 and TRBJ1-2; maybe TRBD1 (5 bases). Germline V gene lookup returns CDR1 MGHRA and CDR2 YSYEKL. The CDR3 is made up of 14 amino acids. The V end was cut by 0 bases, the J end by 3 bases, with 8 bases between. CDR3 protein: CASSQDGDHYGYTF. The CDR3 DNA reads TGCGCCAGCAGCCAAGACGGGGACCACTATGGCTACACCTTC.

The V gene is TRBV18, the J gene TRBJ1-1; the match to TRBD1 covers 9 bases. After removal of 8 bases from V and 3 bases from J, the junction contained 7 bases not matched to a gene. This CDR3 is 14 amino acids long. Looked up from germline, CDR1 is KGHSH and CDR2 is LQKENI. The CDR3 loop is CASARTGVDTEAFF. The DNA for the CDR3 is TGTGCCAGCGCGAGGACAGGGGTCGACACTGAAGCTTTCTTT.

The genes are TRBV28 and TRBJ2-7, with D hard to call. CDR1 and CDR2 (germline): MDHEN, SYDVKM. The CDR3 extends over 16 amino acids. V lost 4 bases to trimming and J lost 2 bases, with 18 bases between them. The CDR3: CASSYLLRVPTYEQYF. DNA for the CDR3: TGTGCCAGCAGTTACCTATTAAGAGTCCCGACCTACGAGCAGTACTTC.